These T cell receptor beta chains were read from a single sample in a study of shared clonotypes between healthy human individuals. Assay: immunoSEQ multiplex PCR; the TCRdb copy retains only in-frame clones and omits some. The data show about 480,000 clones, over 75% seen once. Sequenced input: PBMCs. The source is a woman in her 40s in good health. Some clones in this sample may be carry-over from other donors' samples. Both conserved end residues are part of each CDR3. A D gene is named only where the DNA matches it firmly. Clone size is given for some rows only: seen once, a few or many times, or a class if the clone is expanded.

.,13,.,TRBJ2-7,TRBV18,TGTGCCAGCTCCCCCGGCCCAGACTACGAGCAGTACTTC,CASSPGPDYEQYF
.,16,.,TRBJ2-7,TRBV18,TGTGCCAGCTCACCTTTGGCAGCCACTACAACCTACGAGCAGTACTTC,CASSPLAATTTYEQYF
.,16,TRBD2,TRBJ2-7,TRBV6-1,TGTGCCAGCAGTGAAGTCCTAGCGGGAGGGCCGGGCGAGCAGTACTTC,CASSEVLAGGPGEQYF
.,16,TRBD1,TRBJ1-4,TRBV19,TGTGCCAGTAGTTCAACCCGCGACAGGGACGGTGAAAAACTGTTTTTT,CASSSTRDRDGEKLFF
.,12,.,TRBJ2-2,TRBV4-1,TGCGCCAGCAGCCGCCCTACCGGGGAGCTGTTTTTT,CASSRPTGELFF
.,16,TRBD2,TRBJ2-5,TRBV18,TGTGCCAGCTCACCACCGAAAGCGGGAGAGCAAGGGACCCAGTACTTC,CASSPPKAGEQGTQYF
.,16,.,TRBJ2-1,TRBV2,TGTGCCAGCAGTGAAGCGGTAGTGACGGCCTACAATGAGCAGTTCTTC,CASSEAVVTAYNEQFF
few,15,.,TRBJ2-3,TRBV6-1,TGTGCCAGCAGTGAAGAATTGGGGGGCACAGATACGCAGTATTTT,CASSEELGGTDTQYF
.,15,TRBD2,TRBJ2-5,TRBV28,TGTGCCAGCAGCCTGGTGGGGGGGAGGGGTGAGACCCAGTACTTC,CASSLVGGRGETQYF
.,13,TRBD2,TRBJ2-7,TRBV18,TGTGCCAGCTCCCGCGGGAGCTCCTACGAGCAGTACTTC,CASSRGSSYEQYF
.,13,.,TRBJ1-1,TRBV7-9,TGTGCCAGCAGCCTAATCCGACAGTCTGCAGCTTTCTTT,CASSLIRQSAAFF
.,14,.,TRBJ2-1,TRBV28,TGTGCCAGCAGTTTATCTGGGGGAGGCAATGAGCAGTTCTTC,CASSLSGGGNEQFF
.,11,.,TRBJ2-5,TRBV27,TGTGCCAGCAGTCCGCAAGAGACCCAGTACTTC,CASSPQETQYF
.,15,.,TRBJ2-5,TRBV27,TGTGCCAGCAGTCCAAGGCCGCTCGGGGTAAAGACCCAGTACTTC,CASSPRPLGVKTQYF
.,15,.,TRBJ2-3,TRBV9,TGTGCCAGCAGCGGCCCCGCGTACTTAGTTGGGACGCAGTATTTT,CASSGPAYLVGTQYF
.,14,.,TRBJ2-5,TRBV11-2,TGTGCCAGCAGCTTGGTGCCGTTCCAAGAGACCCAGTACTTC,CASSLVPFQETQYF
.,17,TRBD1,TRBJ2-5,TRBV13,TGTGCCAGCAGCTTAGGGCTGACAGGGACGTTCCAAGAGACCCAGTACTTC,CASSLGLTGTFQETQYF
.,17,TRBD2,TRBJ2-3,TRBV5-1,TGCGCCAGCAGCTTGGGATTGGCGCTAGCGGCCACAGATACGCAGTATTTT,CASSLGLALAATDTQYF
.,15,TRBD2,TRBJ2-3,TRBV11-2,TGTGCCAGCAGCTTAGTCGCGGGAGGCACAGATACGCAGTATTTT,CASSLVAGGTDTQYF
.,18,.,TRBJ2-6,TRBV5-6,TGTGCCAGCAGCTACTTACGGACCCTTACCTCTGGGGCCAACGTCCTGACTTTC,CASSYLRTLTSGANVLTF
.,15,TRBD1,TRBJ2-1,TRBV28,TGTGCCAGCAGGGCCGGGACAGTCTCCTACAATGAGCAGTTCTTC,CASRAGTVSYNEQFF
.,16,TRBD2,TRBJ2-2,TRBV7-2,TGTGCCAGCAGCTTAGGGTTGGCTAGCGGGACCGGGGAGCTGTTTTTT,CASSLGLASGTGELFF
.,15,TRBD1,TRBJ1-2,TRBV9,TGTGCCAGCAGCGCTCAACCCGGGACAGGGGTTGGCTACACCTTC,CASSAQPGTGVGYTF
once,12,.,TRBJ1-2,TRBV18,TGTGCCAGCTCTCCCTGGTCTTATGGCTACACCTTC,CASSPWSYGYTF
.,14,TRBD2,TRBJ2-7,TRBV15,TGTGCCACCAGCAGAGGACTAGCGGGCTACGAGCAGTACTTC,CATSRGLAGYEQYF
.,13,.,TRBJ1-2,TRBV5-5,TGTGCCAGCAGCTTAGGTGCTATGTATGGCTACACCTTC,CASSLGAMYGYTF
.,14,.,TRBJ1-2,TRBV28,TGTGCCAGCACCCCCCCGGGGCAGAGCTATGGCTACACCTTC,CASTPPGQSYGYTF
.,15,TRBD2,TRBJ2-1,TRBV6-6,TGTGCCAGCAGTTACGGGACTAGCGGGAGCAATGAGCAGTTCTTC,CASSYGTSGSNEQFF
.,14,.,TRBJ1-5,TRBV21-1,TGTGCCAGCAACCCACAGGGAAGCAATCAGCCCCAGCATTTT,CASNPQGSNQPQHF
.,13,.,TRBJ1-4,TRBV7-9,TGTGCCAGCAGCTTGGGGGGCCAGGGGCAACTGTTTTTT,CASSLGGQGQLFF
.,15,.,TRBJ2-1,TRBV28,TGTGCCAGCAGCCCCCTGTCACTAGCTTTGGGTGTTCAGTTCTTC,CASSPLSLALGVQFF
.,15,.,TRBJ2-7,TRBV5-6,TGTGCCAGCAGCTTGATGCGGGAATGGCCCTACGAGCAGTACTTC,CASSLMREWPYEQYF
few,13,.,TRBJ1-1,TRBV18,TGTGCCAGCTCACCAGTTGCAGATAGTGCAGCTTTCTTT,CASSPVADSAAFF
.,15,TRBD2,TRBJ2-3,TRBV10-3,TGTGCCATCAGCCCTAGCGGGAGTAGGACAGATACGCAGTATTTT,CAISPSGSRTDTQYF